The clone carrying this T cell receptor (beta chain) occurred a few times. Its antigen is as yet unknown. V lost 4 bases and J 4 bases, leaving 13 bases between the germline ends. Germline V CDR1 and CDR2: SQVTM, ANQGSEA. This CDR3 is 13 amino acids long. This sample stems from a study of CD8 T cells in ankylosing spondylitis. Study-wide results and limits: From matched ankylosing spondylitis synovial fluid, disease-linked clones were reportedly recovered at significantly enriched levels. Characteristic of ankylosing spondylitis blood, it appeared, was a TCR beta motif comprising roughly eight highly homologous variants.

Using quantitative 5'-RACE with molecular barcodes, the authors made TCR beta libraries. TCRdb reprocessed the 5' RACE reads via MiXCR and lists one record per CDR3 protein. The sample holds about 250,000 distinct CDR3 sequences; roughly a third are singletons and the top ten take approximately 4%. Input material: blood, either unsorted or a sorted T cell fraction (not recorded which). This sequence originates from a male donor with ankylosing spondylitis or in good health (not recorded which). The chain recombines TRBV29-1 with TRBJ1-2; tentative D call: TRBD1 (6 bases). The CDR3 bases are TGCAGCGTTGCGGCCGGGGACACCTATGGCTACACCTTC. It yields the protein CSVAAGDTYGYTF.